The next 2 T cell receptor beta chains were all read from a single sample in a study of identical twins (dated by TCRdb to about 2016). The protocol used for the library was 5' RACE. The sequencer was an Illumina HiSeq 2000. The public reads were reprocessed in TCRdb via fastp at Q25 and MiXCR, keeping in-frame beta chains. Identical CDR3 protein sequences are pooled into one entry, listed with their most common genes and DNA. The sample yields 1.5 million to 2 million distinct CDR3 sequences; under 35% were counted once. Together, the top ten hold approximately 0.29% of the sample. Sequencing was done on a sample of cord blood. All receptors derive from a newborn girl in good health.

CDR3 sequence (DNA): TGTGCCACCAGTGAGGGACTAGAGGGGTACAATGAGCAGTTCTTC. This encodes CATSEGLEGYNEQFF. The chain carries TRBV24-1 and TRBJ2-1, with 8 bases aligning to TRBD2. The CDR3 spans 15 residues. V trimming: 4 bases; J trimming: 4 bases; junction bases outside the gene matches: 5. Germline V gives CDR1 KGHDR, CDR2 SFDVKD.

The chain employs TRBV4-2 and TRBJ2-7; 9 positions match TRBD2. The trim removed 0 bases at V and 3 bases at J, leaving 9 bases unmatched. The CDR3 is 17 residues long. Germline loops: CDR1 LGHNA, CDR2 YNFKEQ. The CDR3 spells CASSQDKRGALNYEQYF. The CDR3 DNA reads TGTGCCAGCAGCCAAGATAAGCGGGGGGCCCTAAACTACGAGCAGTACTTC.